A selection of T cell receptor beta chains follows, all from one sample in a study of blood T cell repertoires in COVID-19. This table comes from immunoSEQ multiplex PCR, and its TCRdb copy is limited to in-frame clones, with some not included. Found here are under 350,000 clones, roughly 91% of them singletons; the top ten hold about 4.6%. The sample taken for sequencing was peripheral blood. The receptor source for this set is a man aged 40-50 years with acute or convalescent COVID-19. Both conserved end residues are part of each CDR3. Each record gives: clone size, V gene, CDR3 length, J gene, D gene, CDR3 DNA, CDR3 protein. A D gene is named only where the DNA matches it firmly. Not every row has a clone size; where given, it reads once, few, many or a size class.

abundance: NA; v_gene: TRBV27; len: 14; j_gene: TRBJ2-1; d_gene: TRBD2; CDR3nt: TGTGCCAGCAGTAAAGCGGGGCCCTACAATGAGCAGTTCTTC; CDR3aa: CASSKAGPYNEQFF
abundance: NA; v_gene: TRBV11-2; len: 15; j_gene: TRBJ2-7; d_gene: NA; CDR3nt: TGTGCCAGCAGCTACCCCCATGGGGAGAGCTACGAGCAGTACTTC; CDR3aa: CASSYPHGESYEQYF
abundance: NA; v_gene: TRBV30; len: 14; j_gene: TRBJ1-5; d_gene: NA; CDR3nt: TGTGCCTGGAGTTTCGGAGGAATCAATCAGCCCCAGCATTTT; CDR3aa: CAWSFGGINQPQHF
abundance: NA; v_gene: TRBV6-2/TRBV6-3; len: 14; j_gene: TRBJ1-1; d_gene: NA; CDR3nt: TGTGCCAGCAGTTGGAGGTTAGCGAACACTGAAGCTTTCTTT; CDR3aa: CASSWRLANTEAFF
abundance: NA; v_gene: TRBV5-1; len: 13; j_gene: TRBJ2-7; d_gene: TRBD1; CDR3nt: TGCGCCAGCAGCTCCGGACAGGCAAACGAGCAGTACTTC; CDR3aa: CASSSGQANEQYF
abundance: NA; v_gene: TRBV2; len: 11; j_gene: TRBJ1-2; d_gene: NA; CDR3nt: TGTGCCAGCGGGGGGAACTATGGCTACACCTTC; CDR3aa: CASGGNYGYTF
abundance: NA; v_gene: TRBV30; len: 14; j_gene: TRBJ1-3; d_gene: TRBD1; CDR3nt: TGTGCCTGGAGTATAACAGGGGGAAGAAACACCATATATTTT; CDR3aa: CAWSITGGRNTIYF
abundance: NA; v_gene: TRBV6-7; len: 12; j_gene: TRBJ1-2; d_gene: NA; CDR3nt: TGTGCCAGCAGAACCGACAAAGGTGGCTACACCTTC; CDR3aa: CASRTDKGGYTF
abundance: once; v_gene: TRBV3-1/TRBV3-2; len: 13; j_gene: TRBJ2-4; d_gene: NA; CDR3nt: TGTGCCAGCAGTTATCTAGCTGAGAACATTCAGTACTTC; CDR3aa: CASSYLAENIQYF
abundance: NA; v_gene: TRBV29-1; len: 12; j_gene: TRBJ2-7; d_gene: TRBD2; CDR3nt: TGCAGCGTCGAATTAGCGGGGGTGGAGCAGTACTTC; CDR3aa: CSVELAGVEQYF
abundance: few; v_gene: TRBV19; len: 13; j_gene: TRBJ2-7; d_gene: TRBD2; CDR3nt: TGTGCCAGTGGTGGAGCGGGGGTCTACGAGCAGTACTTC; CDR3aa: CASGGAGVYEQYF
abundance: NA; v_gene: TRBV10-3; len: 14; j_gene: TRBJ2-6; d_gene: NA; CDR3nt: TGTGCCATCAGTGACACGGGGGGGGCCAACGTCCTGACTTTC; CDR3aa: CAISDTGGANVLTF
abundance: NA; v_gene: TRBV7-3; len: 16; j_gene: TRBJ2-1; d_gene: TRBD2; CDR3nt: TGTGCCAGCAGCTTAAGGCCTAGCGGGGGGCACAATGAGCAGTTCTTC; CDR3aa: CASSLRPSGGHNEQFF
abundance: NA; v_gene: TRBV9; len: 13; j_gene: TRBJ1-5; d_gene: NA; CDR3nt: TGTGCCAGCAGCTTCGGGATGAATCAGCCCCAGCATTTT; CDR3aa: CASSFGMNQPQHF
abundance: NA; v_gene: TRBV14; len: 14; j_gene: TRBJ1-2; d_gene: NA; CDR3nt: TGTGCCAGCAGCCAAGTAATACAGGGAGTTGGCTACACCTTC; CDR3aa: CASSQVIQGVGYTF
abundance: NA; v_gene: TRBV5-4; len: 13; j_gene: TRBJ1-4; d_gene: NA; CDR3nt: TGTGCCAGCAGCGAGGGTGGGGATGAAAAACTGTTTTTT; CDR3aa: CASSEGGDEKLFF
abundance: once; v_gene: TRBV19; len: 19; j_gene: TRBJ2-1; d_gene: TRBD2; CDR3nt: TGTGCCAGTAGTATCTCCAGGCTAGCGGGGAGGAGCTCCTACAATGAGCAGTTCTTC; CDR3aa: CASSISRLAGRSSYNEQFF
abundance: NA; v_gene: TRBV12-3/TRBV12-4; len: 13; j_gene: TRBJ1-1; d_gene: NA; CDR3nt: TGTGCCAGCAGTGTCGCAGGAGGCACTGAAGCTTTCTTT; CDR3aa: CASSVAGGTEAFF
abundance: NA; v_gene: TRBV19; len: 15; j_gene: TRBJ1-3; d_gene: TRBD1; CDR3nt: TGTGCCAGTAGGCAGGGGGTAGTAGGAGGAAACACCATATATTTT; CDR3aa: CASRQGVVGGNTIYF
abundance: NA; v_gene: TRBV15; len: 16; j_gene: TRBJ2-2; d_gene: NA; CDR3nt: TGTGCCACCAGCAGAGATGGCGGGGCGAACACCGGGGAGCTGTTTTTT; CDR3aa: CATSRDGGANTGELFF
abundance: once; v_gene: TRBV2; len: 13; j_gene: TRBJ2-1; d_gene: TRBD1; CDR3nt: TGTGCCAGCAGTGACGGGACAGCCAATGAGCAGTTCTTC; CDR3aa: CASSDGTANEQFF
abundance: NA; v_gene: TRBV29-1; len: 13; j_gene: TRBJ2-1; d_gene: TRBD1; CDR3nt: TGCAGCGTCGGGACAGATACCTACAATGAGCAGTTCTTC; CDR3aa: CSVGTDTYNEQFF
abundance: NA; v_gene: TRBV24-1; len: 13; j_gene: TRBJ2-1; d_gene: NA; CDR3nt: TGTGCCACCAGTGATTCTTCTTACAATGAGCAGTTCTTC; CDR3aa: CATSDSSYNEQFF
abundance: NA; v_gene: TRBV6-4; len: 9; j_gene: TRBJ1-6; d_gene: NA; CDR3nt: TGTGCCAGCGCAGGGGAGCTCCACTTT; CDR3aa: CASAGELHF
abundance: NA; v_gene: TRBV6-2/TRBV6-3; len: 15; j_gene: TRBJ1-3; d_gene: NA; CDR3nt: TGTGCCAGCAGTTTGGGCCTGGGCTCTGGAAACACCATATATTTT; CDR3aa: CASSLGLGSGNTIYF
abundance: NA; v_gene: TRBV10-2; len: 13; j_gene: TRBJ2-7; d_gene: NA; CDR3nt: TGCGCCAGCAGAAGGCCAGACAGCTACGAGCAGTACTTC; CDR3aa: CASRRPDSYEQYF
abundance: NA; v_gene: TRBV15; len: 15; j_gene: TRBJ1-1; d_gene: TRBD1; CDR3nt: TGTGCCACCAGCACAGCGGACAGGGCGAACACTGAAGCTTTCTTT; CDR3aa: CATSTADRANTEAFF
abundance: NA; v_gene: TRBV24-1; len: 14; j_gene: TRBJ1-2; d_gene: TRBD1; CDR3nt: TGTGCCACCAGTTCGACAGGGAATTCCGGTGGCTACACCTTC; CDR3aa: CATSSTGNSGGYTF
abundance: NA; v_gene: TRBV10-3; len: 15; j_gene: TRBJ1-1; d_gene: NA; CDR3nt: TGTGCCATCAGTGAGAATCTGCAGGGGCGATTCGAAGCTTTCTTT; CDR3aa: CAISENLQGRFEAFF
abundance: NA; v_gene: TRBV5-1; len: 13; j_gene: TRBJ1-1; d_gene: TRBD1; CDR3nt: TGCGCCAGTCGGACAGGGCCCCTGACTGAAGCTTTCTTT; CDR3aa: CASRTGPLTEAFF
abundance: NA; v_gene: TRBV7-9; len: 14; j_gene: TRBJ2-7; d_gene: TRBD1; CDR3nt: TGTGCCAGCAGCTCCACGGACAGGTCCTACGAGCAGTACTTC; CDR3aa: CASSSTDRSYEQYF
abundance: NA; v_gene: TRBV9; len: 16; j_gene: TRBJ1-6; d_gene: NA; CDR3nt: TGTGCCAGCAGCGTAGGTGTCCAGGCGCTTAATTCACCCCTCCACTTT; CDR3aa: CASSVGVQALNSPLHF
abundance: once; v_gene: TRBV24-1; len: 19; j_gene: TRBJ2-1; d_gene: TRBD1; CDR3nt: TGTGCCACCAGTGACGTGACAGGGGGCGCCCCCTTCTCCTACAATGAGCAGTTCTTC; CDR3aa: CATSDVTGGAPFSYNEQFF
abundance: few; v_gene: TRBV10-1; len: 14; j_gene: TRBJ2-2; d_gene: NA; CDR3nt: TGCGCCAGCAGGGCCACTACTAACACCGGGGAGCTGTTTTTT; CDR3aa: CASRATTNTGELFF
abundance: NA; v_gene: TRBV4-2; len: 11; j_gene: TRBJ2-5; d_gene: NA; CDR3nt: TGTGCCAGCAGCCCGGGGGAGACCCAGTACTTC; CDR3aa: CASSPGETQYF
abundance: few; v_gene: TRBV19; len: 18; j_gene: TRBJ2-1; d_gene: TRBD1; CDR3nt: TGTGCCAGTAGTCCCAGGGACAGGGGTTTTGGGGGAACCAATGAGCAGTTCTTC; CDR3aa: CASSPRDRGFGGTNEQFF
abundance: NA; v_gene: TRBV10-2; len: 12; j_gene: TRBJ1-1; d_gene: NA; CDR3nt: TGCGCCAGCAGTGAGTCAAGATCCGGAGCTTTCTTT; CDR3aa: CASSESRSGAFF
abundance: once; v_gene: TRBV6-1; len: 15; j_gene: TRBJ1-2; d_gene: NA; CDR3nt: TGTGCCAGCAGTGAAGGTGGTCAGGGATACTATGGCTACACCTTC; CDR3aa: CASSEGGQGYYGYTF
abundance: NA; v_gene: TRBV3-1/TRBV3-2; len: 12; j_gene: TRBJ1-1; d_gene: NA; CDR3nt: TGTGCCAGCAGCCAAGGGGGCAGGGGCGCTTTCTTT; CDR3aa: CASSQGGRGAFF
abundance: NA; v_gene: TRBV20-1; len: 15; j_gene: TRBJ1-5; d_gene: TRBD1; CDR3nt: TGCAGTGCTAGTACAGGGGGCAGAAGCAATCAGCCCCAGCATTTT; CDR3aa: CSASTGGRSNQPQHF
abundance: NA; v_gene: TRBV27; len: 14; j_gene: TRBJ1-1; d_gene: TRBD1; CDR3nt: TGTGCCAGCGGAAACACAGGGGGACAATGGGTAGCTTTCTTT; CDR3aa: CASGNTGGQWVAFF
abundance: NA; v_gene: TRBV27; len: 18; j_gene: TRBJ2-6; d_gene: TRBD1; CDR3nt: TGTGCCAGCAGTTGGCTGGGACAGGGTTACTCTGGGGCCAACGTCCTGACTTTC; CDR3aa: CASSWLGQGYSGANVLTF
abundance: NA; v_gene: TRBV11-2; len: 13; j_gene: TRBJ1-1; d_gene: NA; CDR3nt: TGTGCCAGCAGCTTAGTACAGAACACTGAAGCTTTCTTT; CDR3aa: CASSLVQNTEAFF
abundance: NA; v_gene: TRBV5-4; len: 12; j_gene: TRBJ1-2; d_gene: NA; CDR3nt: TGTGCCAGCAGCTTTCCGGGATATGGCTACACCTTC; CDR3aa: CASSFPGYGYTF
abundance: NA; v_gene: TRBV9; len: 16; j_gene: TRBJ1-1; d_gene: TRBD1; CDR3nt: TGTGCCAGCAGCCAATTGACAGGGGCTATGAACACTGAAGCTTTCTTT; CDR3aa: CASSQLTGAMNTEAFF
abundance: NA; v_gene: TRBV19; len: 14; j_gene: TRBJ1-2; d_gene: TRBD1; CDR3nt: TGTGCCAGTACCTCTTTCGGGACAGATTATGGCTACACCTTC; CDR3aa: CASTSFGTDYGYTF
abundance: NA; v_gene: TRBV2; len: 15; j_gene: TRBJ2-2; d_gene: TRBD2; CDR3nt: TGTGCCAGCAGCCTTAGCGGGGGGGCCAACGGGGAGCTGTTTTTT; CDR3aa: CASSLSGGANGELFF
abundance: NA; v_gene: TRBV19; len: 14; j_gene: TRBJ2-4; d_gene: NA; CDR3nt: TGTGCCAGTAGTATAGAAGGAACAGGGAACATTCAGTACTTC; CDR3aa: CASSIEGTGNIQYF
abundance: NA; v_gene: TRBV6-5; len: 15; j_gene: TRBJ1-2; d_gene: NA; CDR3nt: TGTGCCAGCAGGCGCCCTGATTCAGGGAATAATGGCTACACCTTC; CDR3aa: CASRRPDSGNNGYTF
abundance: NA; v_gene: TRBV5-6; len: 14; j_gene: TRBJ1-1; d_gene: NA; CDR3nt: TGTGCCAGCAGCTTAGGGACATCGAACACTGAAGCTTTCTTT; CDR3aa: CASSLGTSNTEAFF
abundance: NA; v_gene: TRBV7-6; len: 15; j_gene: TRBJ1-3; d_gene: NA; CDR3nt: TGTGCCAGCAGCTCGGACGGGATCTCTGGAAACACCATATATTTT; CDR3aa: CASSSDGISGNTIYF
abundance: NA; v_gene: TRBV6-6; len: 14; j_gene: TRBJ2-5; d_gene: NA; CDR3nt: TGTGCCACCACCCAAAGGGGGAAGGGGGAGACCCAGTACTTC; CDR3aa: CATTQRGKGETQYF
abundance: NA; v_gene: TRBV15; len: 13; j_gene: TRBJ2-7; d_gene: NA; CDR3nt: TGTGCCACCAGCAGAGGAGTAGTCGACGAGCAGTACTTC; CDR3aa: CATSRGVVDEQYF
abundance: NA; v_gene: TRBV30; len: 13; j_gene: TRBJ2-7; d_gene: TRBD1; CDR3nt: TGTGCCTGGAGTGTGAGGACAGGGACCCCCAGCGACTTC; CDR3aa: CAWSVRTGTPSDF
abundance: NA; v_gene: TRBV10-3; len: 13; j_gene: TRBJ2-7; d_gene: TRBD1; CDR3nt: TGTGCCATCAGGGGACAGGAGATAGGCGAGCAGTACTTC; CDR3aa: CAIRGQEIGEQYF
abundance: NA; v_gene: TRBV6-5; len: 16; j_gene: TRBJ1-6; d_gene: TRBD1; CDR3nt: TGTGCCAGCAGTTCCACCCGACAGGGCTATAATTCACCCCTCCACTTT; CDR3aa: CASSSTRQGYNSPLHF
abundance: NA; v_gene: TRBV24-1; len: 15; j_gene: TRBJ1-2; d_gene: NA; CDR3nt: TGTGCCACCAGTAGGGGGGGGGTCAGGGAAGATGGCTACACCTTC; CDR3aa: CATSRGGVREDGYTF
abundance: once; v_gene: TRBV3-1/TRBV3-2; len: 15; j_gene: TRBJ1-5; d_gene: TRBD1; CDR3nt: TGTGCCAGCAGCCCGGGACAGGGTAGCAATCAGCCCCAGCATTTT; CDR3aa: CASSPGQGSNQPQHF
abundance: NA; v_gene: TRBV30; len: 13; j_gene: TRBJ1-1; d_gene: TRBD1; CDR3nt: TGTGCCTGGGGACAGGGAACGAACACTGAAGCTTTCTTT; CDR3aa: CAWGQGTNTEAFF